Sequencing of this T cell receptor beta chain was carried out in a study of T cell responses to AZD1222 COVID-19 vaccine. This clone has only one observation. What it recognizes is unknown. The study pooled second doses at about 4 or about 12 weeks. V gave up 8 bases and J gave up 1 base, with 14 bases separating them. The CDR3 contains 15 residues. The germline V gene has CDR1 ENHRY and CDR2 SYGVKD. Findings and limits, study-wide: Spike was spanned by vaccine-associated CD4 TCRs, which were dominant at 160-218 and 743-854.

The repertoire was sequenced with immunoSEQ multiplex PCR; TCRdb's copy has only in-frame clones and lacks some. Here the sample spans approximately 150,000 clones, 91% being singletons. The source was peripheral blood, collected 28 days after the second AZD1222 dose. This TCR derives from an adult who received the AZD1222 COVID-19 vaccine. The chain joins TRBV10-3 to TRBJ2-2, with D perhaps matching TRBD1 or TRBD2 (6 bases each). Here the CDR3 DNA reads TGTGCCATCGCTGGGGGGCCGGGGAACACCGGGGAGCTGTTTTTT. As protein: CAIAGGPGNTGELFF.